This TCR beta chain emerged from a study of cytomegalovirus exposure and HLA in healthy donors. Study overall: In an earlier analysis, around 120 million unique TCR beta sequences were found from some 170 million T cells.

CDR3 length: 14 amino acids. V lost 7 bases and J lost 3, with 16 bases in between. Germline loops: CDR1 MNHNY, CDR2 SVGAGI (reference sequence). In the PCR, 60 Vbeta and 13 Jbeta primers were used. Under the authors' procedure: In a later analysis, around 87 million unique TCR beta chains included roughly 11 million shared by two or more donors. This table comes from immunoSEQ multiplex PCR, and its TCRdb copy is limited to in-frame clones, with some not included. For V, J and clone size, that table is used; D and trimming come from the DNA. The sample holds some 180,000 clones, about three quarters seen once.

The sequence derives from a man aged 18 to 30 in good health and CMV-seronegative. This chain connects TRBV6-6 to TRBJ2-7; weak D call: TRBD1 (7 bases). Specimen: PBMCs. CDR3: CASMVGGGVYEQYF. DNA of the CDR3: TGTGCCAGCATGGTAGGAGGGGGCGTCTACGAGCAGTACTTC.